The entry that follows covers one TCR beta chain sequence. Its antigen is as yet unknown. The CDR3 sequence is 11 residues long. Germline CDR1 and CDR2: DFQATT and SNEGSKA (reference sequence). Assay execution took place at the deep level. Under the authors' procedure: Junction-only sequences without quality scores came from ImmunoSEQ, so filtering differed. Profiling relied on immunoSEQ multiplex PCR, and the TCRdb table lists in-frame clones only, not all of them. V and J calls and clone size are copied from that table; D and trimming were computed from the DNA. The sample lists hundreds of thousands of clones, around three quarters occurring once. This specimen belongs to a study of shared clonotypes between healthy human individuals. General study results and limits: Naive subsets tended to show greater estimated richness than memory subsets.

Naive CD4+ cells were CD45RA-selected; the remaining cells were memory. The rearrangement joins TRBV20-1 to TRBJ2-5; D gene ambiguous. The J call may be faulty, since TRBJ2-7 better matches the DNA end. The sequenced material came from memory CD4+ T cells sorted from blood. Subset described: CD45RA-negative fraction. The sequence derives from a woman aged 25 to 39 in good health. CDR3 protein: CSAALSYEQYF. For the CDR3, the DNA is TGCAGTGCTGCCCTATCCTACGAGCAGTACTTC.